This TCR beta chain derives from a study of T cell responses to AZD1222 COVID-19 vaccine. Findings and caveats of the study: Vaccination with two AZD1222 doses was followed by a rise in Spike-specific TCR breadth and depth.

The protocol was immunoSEQ multiplex PCR, while the TCRdb copy is restricted to in-frame clones and leaves out a portion. The sample yields about 160,000 clones, 80% to 90% seen once. Concerning this clone: The antigen is not known.

V shed 4 bases and J shed 7 bases, with 13 bases lying between them. The CDR3 is 13 residues long. The chain uses TRBV12-3 or TRBV12-4 and TRBJ1-1, with unresolved D. The sample was peripheral blood, taken on day 0 of AZD1222 vaccination. The sequence was collected from an adult in good health. Here the CDR3 DNA reads TGTGCCAGCAGTTGGCGGCCCAATATTGAAGCTTTCTTT. This codes for CASSWRPNIEAFF.